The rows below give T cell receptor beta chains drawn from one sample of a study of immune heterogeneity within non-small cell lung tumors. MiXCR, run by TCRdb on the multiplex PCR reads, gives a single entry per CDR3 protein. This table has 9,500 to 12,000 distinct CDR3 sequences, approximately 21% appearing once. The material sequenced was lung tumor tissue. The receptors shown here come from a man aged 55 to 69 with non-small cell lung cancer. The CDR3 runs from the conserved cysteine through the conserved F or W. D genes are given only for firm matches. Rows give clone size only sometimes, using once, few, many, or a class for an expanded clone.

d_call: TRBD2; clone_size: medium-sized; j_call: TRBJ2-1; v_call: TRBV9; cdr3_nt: TGTGCCAGCAGCACACTAGCGGCTAGCTCCTACAATGAGCAGTTCTTC; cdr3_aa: CASSTLAASSYNEQFF
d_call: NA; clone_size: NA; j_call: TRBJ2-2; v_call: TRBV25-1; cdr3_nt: TGTGCCAGCAGTGAATATTTTACTCAAGCCACCGGGGAGCTGTTTTTT; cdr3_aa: CASSEYFTQATGELFF
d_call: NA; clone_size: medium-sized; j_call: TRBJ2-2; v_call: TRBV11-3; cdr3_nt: TGTGCCAGCAGCTTAGTTTTGACAGGGAACACCGGGGAGCTGTTTTTT; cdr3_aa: CASSLVLTGNTGELFF
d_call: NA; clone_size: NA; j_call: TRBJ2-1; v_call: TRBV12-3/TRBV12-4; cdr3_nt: TGTGCCACCCTCGAACTAGGGGTGGGTGATGAGCAGTTCTTC; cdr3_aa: CATLELGVGDEQFF
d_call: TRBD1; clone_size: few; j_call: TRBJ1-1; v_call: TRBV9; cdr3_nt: TGTGCCAGCAGCGTGGGGACAGGGGTGACTGAAGCTTTCTTT; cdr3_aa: CASSVGTGVTEAFF
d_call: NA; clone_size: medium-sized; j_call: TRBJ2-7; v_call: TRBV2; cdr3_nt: TGTGCCAGCAGGGAGCGGTCCGGTTCCTACGAGCAGTACTTC; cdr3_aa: CASRERSGSYEQYF
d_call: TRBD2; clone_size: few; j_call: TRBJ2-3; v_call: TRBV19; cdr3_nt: TGTGCCAGTAGTCCCCGCGGGCGGACTAGTAGATTTCCAGATACGCAGTATTTT; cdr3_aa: CASSPRGRTSRFPDTQYF
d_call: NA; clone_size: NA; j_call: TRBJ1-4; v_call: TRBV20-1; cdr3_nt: TGCAGTGCTAGAGATGAGGGCCGGATAACCAATAATGAAAAACTGTTTTTT; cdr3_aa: CSARDEGRITNNEKLFF
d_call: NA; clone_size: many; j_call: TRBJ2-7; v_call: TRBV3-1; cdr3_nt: TGTGCCAGCACCTACCAGGGGTGGGACGAGCAGTACTTC; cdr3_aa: CASTYQGWDEQYF
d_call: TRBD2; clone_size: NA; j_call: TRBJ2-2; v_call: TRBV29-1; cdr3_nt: TGCAGCGGAGGGCAGGGCGGGACTACGGGGGAGCTGTTTTTT; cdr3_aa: CSGGQGGTTGELFF
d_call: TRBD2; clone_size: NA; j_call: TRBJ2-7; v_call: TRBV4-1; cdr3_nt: TGCGCCAGCAGCCAAGACTCACTAGCGGGAACCTACGAGCAGTACTTC; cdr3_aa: CASSQDSLAGTYEQYF
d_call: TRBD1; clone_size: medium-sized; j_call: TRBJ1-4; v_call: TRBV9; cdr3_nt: TGTGCCAGCAGCGTAGAAACAGGGGTTCCAGGCGAAAAACTGTTTTTT; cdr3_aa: CASSVETGVPGEKLFF
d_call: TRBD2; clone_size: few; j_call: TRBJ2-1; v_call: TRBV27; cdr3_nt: TGTGCCAGCACCCTCACCCCGCGACTAGCGGGAGGCTATGAGCAGTTCTTC; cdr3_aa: CASTLTPRLAGGYEQFF
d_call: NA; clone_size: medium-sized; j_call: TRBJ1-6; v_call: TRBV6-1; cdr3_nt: TGTGCCAGCAGGGTCCCGGGACAATTTAATTCACCCCTCCACTTT; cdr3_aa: CASRVPGQFNSPLHF
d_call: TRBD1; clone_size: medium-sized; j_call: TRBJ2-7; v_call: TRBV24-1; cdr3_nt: TGTGCCACCAGTGATCCGGGCAGGGGGTTTCCGGAGCAGTACTTC; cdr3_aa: CATSDPGRGFPEQYF
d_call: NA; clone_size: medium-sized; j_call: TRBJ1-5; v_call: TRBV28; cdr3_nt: TGTGCCAGCAGTTTACATCAGCCCCAGCATTTT; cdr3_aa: CASSLHQPQHF
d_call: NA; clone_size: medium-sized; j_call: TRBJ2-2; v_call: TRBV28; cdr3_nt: TGTGCCAGCAGTTTCGGCGGGGTGGTCACCGGGGAGCTGTTTTTT; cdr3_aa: CASSFGGVVTGELFF
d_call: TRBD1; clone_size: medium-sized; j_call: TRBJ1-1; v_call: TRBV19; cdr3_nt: TGTGCCAGTAGCCCGCTCACAGGGGGCGGAAGGACTGAAGCTTTCTTT; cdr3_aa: CASSPLTGGGRTEAFF
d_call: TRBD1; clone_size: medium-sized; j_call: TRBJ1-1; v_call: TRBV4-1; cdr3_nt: TGCGCCAGCAGCCAACCAACAGGGGGTGGAGGTGAAGCTTTCTTT; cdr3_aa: CASSQPTGGGGEAFF
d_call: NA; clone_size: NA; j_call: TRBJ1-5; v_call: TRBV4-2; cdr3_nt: TGTGCCAGCAGCGAGGGGACACATGATAGCAATCAGCCCCAGCATTTT; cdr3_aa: CASSEGTHDSNQPQHF
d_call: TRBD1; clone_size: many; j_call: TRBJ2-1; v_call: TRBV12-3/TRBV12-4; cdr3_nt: TGTGCCAGCAGTTTTGGGACAGGGTTTAATGAGCAGTTCTTC; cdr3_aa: CASSFGTGFNEQFF
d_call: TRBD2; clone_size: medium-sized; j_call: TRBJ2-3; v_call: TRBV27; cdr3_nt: TGTGCCAGCAGTTCAGGACTAGCGGGAGATACGCAGTATTTT; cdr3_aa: CASSSGLAGDTQYF
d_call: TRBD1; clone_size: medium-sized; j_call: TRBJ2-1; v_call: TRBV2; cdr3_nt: TGTGCCAGCAGTGTCCACAGGGGTAAGGATGAGCAGTTCTTC; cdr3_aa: CASSVHRGKDEQFF
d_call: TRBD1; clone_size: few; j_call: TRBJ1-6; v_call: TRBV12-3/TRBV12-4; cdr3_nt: TGTGCCAGCAGTTTGAGTTTGGGACAGGGGAATTCACCCCTCCACTTT; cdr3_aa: CASSLSLGQGNSPLHF
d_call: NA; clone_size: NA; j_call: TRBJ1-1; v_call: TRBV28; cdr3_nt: TGTGCCAGCAAGTCGACAGGACAGAGCACTGAAGCTTTCTTT; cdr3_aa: CASKSTGQSTEAFF
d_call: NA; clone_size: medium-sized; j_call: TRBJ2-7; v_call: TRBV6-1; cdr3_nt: TGTGCCACCAGCGGCCCGGGGAACTACTACGAGCAGTACTTC; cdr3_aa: CATSGPGNYYEQYF
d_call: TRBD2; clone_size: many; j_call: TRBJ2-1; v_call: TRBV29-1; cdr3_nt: TGCAGCGTTTGGCGGGAGGGACTGAATGAGCAGTTCTTC; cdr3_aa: CSVWREGLNEQFF
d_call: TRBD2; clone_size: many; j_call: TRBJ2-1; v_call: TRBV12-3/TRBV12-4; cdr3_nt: TGTGCCAGCAGGCGACTAGCGGGGACTAATGAGCAGTTCTTC; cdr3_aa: CASRRLAGTNEQFF
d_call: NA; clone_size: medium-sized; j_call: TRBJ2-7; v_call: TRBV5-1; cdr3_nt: TGCGCCAGCAGCTTGTGGGGGGTTGCATACGAGCAGTACTTC; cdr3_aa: CASSLWGVAYEQYF
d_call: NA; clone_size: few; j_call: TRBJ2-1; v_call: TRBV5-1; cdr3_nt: TGCGCCAGCAGCGCGACCTCCAATGAGCAGTTCTTC; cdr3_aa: CASSATSNEQFF
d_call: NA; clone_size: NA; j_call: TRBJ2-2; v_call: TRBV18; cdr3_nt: TGTGCCAGCTCACCCTATGGCAACCCGAACACCGGGGAGCTGTTTTTT; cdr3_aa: CASSPYGNPNTGELFF
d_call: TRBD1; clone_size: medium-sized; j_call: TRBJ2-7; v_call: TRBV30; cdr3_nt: TGTGCCTGGAGTCACGGGACAGTTAGCCTCGAGCAGTACTTC; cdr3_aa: CAWSHGTVSLEQYF